The next 22 T cell receptor beta chains were all read from a single sample in a study of blood T cells in healthy people across ages. Primers used in a second PCR of roughly 6 to 12 cycles were a sample-barcoded 5' primer and a J-beta primer mix. Via MiXCR, TCRdb re-called the 5' RACE reads, giving one row per CDR3 protein. Of approximately 800,000 distinct CDR3 sequences listed, more than 20% are singletons. These data were also filed under a second study, of T cells of mothers and their children.

The specimen sequenced was blood. The receptors shown here come from a boy aged 10-17 years in good health.

This rearrangement joins TRBV6-5 to TRBJ2-2; 7 bases are shared with TRBD2. Germline-derived CDR1 and CDR2 are MNHEY and SVGAGI. This CDR3 has 12 residues. V was pared by 10 bases and J by 3 bases, with 2 bases of the junction left unmatched. CDR3 sequence reads: CATLAYTGELFF. In nucleotides, the CDR3 is TGTGCCACACTAGCGTACACCGGGGAGCTGTTTTTT.

The J gene is TRBJ2-7, the V gene TRBV28; 11 bases match TRBD2. The CDR3 consists of 18 residues. V shed 2 bases and J 5 bases; nucleotides not matched to a gene: 14. Germline lookup yields CDR1 MDHEN and CDR2 SYDVKM. CDR3 in DNA: TGTGCCAGCAGTTTAGGACTAGCGGGCCCCGTCCCCCTCCACGAGCAGTACTTC. This translates into CASSLGLAGPVPLHEQYF.

This clonotype showed up just a few times. V usage is TRBV4-1 and J usage is TRBJ2-3; TRBD2 might be the D (6 bases). Germline CDR1 MGHRA, CDR2 YSYEKL. The V end lost 3 bases, the J end lost 4 bases, and 17 bases lay between the germline ends. The CDR3 contains 16 residues. CDR3 amino acids: CASSHLRRERSDTQYF. CDR3 DNA sequence: TGCGCCAGCAGCCATTTGAGGAGGGAGCGTTCAGATACGCAGTATTTT.

In its sample, this clonotype was seen a few times. The V and J genes are TRBV20-1 and TRBJ2-5, with D perhaps matching TRBD2 (5 bases). The J call may be incorrect, as the DNA end agrees better with TRBJ2-1. The germline gives CDR1 DFQATT, CDR2 SNEGSKA (reference sequence). This CDR3 contains 10 residues. In DNA, the CDR3 is TGCAGTGCTAGGGGAGATGAGCAGTTCTTC. This translates into CSARGDEQFF.

This clonotype was found a few times. The genes are TRBV29-1 and TRBJ2-5, with D tentatively TRBD1 (6 bases). The CDR3 consists of 13 residues. Germline values: CDR1 SQVTM, CDR2 ANQGSEA. Trimming stripped 1 base from V and 10 bases from J, with 16 bases between. CDR3 bases: TGCAGCGTTGAAGGCGGCAGGGGTAGATACCAGTACTTC. Its translation: CSVEGGRGRYQYF.

This clonotype has a handful of counts. The V call is TRBV7-2, the J call TRBJ2-3; TRBD2 aligns across 9 bases. In germline, CDR1 is SGHTA, CDR2 FQGNSA. The V and J ends lost 2 bases and 7 bases, in that order; junction bases with no gene match: 7. CDR3 length equals 15 residues. The CDR3 DNA sequence: TGTGCCAGCAGCTTAAGGCGGGAGGGCCCACATACGCAGTATTTT. Translated, it gives CASSLRREGPHTQYF.

The chain combines TRBV28 with TRBJ2-7; no clear D. In germline, CDR1 is MDHEN, CDR2 SYDVKM. The CDR3 extends over 13 amino acids. V was clipped by 2 bases and J by 6 bases, with 11 bases between them. In DNA, the CDR3 is TGTGCCAGCAGTTTACCCGGATCGGCCGAGCAGTACTTC. Protein product: CASSLPGSAEQYF. Combining the CDR3 with reference TRBV28 and TRBJ2-7 gives the whole variable domain DVKVTQSSRYLVKRTGEKVFLECVQDMDHENMFWYRQDPGLGLRLIYFSYDVKMKEKGDIPEGYSVSREKKERFSLILESASTNQTSMYLCASSLPGSAEQYFGPGTRLTVT.

This clonotype was counted ten times or more. The chain is built from TRBV29-1 and TRBJ1-1, with D unresolved. The CDR3 loop spans 12 amino acids. Trimming left V 3 bases short and J 2 bases short, with 7 bases between. Germline lookup yields CDR1 SQVTM and CDR2 ANQGSEA. CDR3 amino acids: CSVDGRNTEAFF. The CDR3 nucleotides are TGCAGCGTTGACGGGAGAAACACTGAAGCTTTCTTT.

V and J are TRBV7-2 and TRBJ2-7; D is possibly TRBD2 (5 bases). CDR1 and CDR2 (germline): SGHTA, FQGNSA. This CDR3 contains 14 residues. Trimming left V 0 bases short and J 3 bases short, with 9 bases between. This chain's CDR3 is CASSLAPGIYEQYF. DNA of the CDR3: TGTGCCAGCAGCTTAGCTCCGGGAATCTACGAGCAGTACTTC.

This clonotype has only a few counts. The chain is built from TRBV4-3 and TRBJ1-2; 12 bases fit TRBD1. The CDR3 runs to 18 residues. J was trimmed by 2 bases and V by 0 bases; bases with no gene match: 7. The germline CDR1 and CDR2 sequences are LGHNA and YSLEER. CDR3 residues: CASSQERGGTGGNYGYTF. The CDR3 nucleotides are TGCGCCAGCAGCCAAGAAAGGGGAGGGACAGGGGGCAACTATGGCTACACCTTC.

V and J are TRBV27 and TRBJ1-2; no definite D call. Trimming took off 2 bases at V and 6 bases at J, with 16 bases between the two ends. The CDR3 covers 15 residues. Germline CDR1 MNHEY, CDR2 SMNVEV (reference sequence). CDR3 sequence (DNA): TGTGCCAGCAGTTTAGCCTCTTACGACCATCATGGCTACACCTTC. It codes for CASSLASYDHHGYTF.

The J gene is TRBJ2-1, the V gene TRBV4-3; 9 bases fit TRBD2. V shed 2 bases, J shed 4 bases, and the junction held 15 bases outside the gene matches. Germline V gene sequence: CDR1 LGHNA, CDR2 YSLEER. This CDR3 has 19 amino acids. The CDR3: CASSQLLGREGLSYNEQFF. CDR3 nucleotide sequence: TGCGCCAGCAGCCAACTTTTGGGGCGGGAGGGCCTTTCGTACAATGAGCAGTTCTTC.

The CDR3 reads CASSPRSGSRQGMVTDTQYF. As DNA, the CDR3 is TGTGCCAGCAGCCCTCGTTCGGGGTCAAGACAGGGGATGGTCACAGATACGCAGTATTTT. The J gene is TRBJ2-3, the V gene TRBV3-1; 8 positions agree with TRBD1. J lost 2 bases, V lost 4 bases, and 20 bases had no gene match. Per the germline V gene, CDR1 is LGHDT and CDR2 is YNNKEL (reference sequence). The CDR3 sequence is 20 residues long.

This clonotype was counted between two and nine times. The chain recombines TRBV7-2 with TRBJ1-2; tentatively, D is TRBD1 (6 bases). The germline V gene encodes CDR1 SGHTA and CDR2 FQGNSA. Trimming stripped 1 base from V and 4 bases from J, with 13 bases between. This CDR3 spans 15 amino acids. This CDR3 reads CASSLGQTGGYGYTF. The CDR3 DNA sequence: TGTGCCAGCAGCTTAGGACAGACAGGAGGCTATGGCTACACCTTC.

This chain joins TRBV14 and TRBJ2-5, with D possibly being TRBD2 (5 bases). The CDR3 covers 13 residues. Germline V gene lookup returns CDR1 SGHDN and CDR2 FVKESK. Trimming took 2 bases from V and 5 from J, leaving 9 bases between them. The CDR3 DNA reads as TGTGCCAGCAGCCAATTGGGAGCCGAGACCCAGTACTTC. It is translated as CASSQLGAETQYF.

The chain joins TRBV3-1 to TRBJ1-2, with D tentatively TRBD1 (5 bases). This CDR3 contains 13 residues. CDR1 is LGHDT, CDR2 YNNKEL, per germline (reference sequence). The ends were cut back, 4 bases at V and 6 bases at J, with 12 bases in the middle. CDR3 sequence (DNA): TGTGCCAGCAGCCTACGGGACGGACATGGCTACACCTTC. Protein: CASSLRDGHGYTF.

The genes are TRBV6-5 and TRBJ1-2, with D unresolved. CDR1 is MNHEY and CDR2 is SVGAGI in the germline V gene. The CDR3 is 14 residues long. The ends were cut back, 4 bases at V and 3 bases at J, with 12 bases in the middle. The CDR3 protein is CASSSQGRHYGYTF. CDR3 in DNA: TGTGCCAGCAGTTCTCAAGGACGGCACTATGGCTACACCTTC.

The chain links TRBV19 to TRBJ1-4, with D possibly TRBD1 on 6 matching bases. This CDR3 is 14 amino acids long. V was trimmed by 3 bases and J by 5 bases, leaving 10 bases between them. Germline CDR1 is LNHDA and CDR2 is SQIVND (reference sequence). CDR3 sequence: CASSIDRNNEKLFF. Here the CDR3 DNA reads TGTGCCAGTAGTATCGACAGGAACAATGAAAAACTGTTTTTT.

The V and J genes are TRBV18 and TRBJ1-1, with D maybe TRBD1 (5 bases). Germline lookup yields CDR1 KGHSH and CDR2 LQKENI. The CDR3 loop spans 15 amino acids. The V end lost 0 bases, the J end lost 4 bases, and 12 bases lay between the germline ends. CDR3 DNA sequence: TGTGCCAGCTCACCACCGGGACTGAGGAGCACTGAAGCTTTCTTT. Translating gives CASSPPGLRSTEAFF.

This rearrangement joins TRBV6-5 to TRBJ1-4; D gene unclear. Germline CDR1 is MNHEY and CDR2 is SVGAGI. CDR3 length: 15 amino acids. Trimming took off 1 base at V and 5 bases at J, with 11 bases between the two ends. CDR3 sequence: CASSYYDGRNEKLFF. CDR3 DNA sequence: TGTGCCAGCAGTTACTATGACGGAAGAAATGAAAAACTGTTTTTT.

This clonotype was seen more than once but under ten times. This chain links TRBV7-9 with TRBJ2-1, with TRBD2 matching over 7 bases. The CDR3 runs 17 residues. CDR1 and CDR2 (germline): SEHNR, FQNEAQ (reference sequence). V lost 5 bases and J lost 4; bases outside the gene matches: 14. The CDR3 coding sequence is TGTGCCAGCAGCCCCGGGGGGTGGATGTTTTGGTACAATGAGCAGTTCTTC. Its translation is CASSPGGWMFWYNEQFF.

This chain connects TRBV5-1 to TRBJ1-4; 7 bases match TRBD1. This CDR3 spans 14 amino acids. V trimming: 7 bases; J trimming: 4 bases; junction bases outside the gene matches: 7. Germline values: CDR1 SGHRS, CDR2 YFSETQ. CDR3 nucleotide sequence: TGCGCCAGCGGATCAGGGGGACGTAATGAAAAACTGTTTTTT. It codes for CASGSGGRNEKLFF.